These T cell receptor beta chains were read from a single sample in a study of cytomegalovirus exposure and HLA in healthy donors. Sequencing used immunoSEQ multiplex PCR; TCRdb keeps in-frame clones, though not all of them. The table lists approximately 150,000 clones, 65% to 90% of them singletons. Sequenced material: PBMCs. The receptors stem from a male donor in good health and CMV-seronegative. The CDR3 runs from the conserved cysteine through the conserved F or W. D genes are given only for firm matches. The listing skips clone size in some rows; elsewhere it reads once, few, many or a size class.

J gene	clone size	V gene	D gene	CDR3 protein	CDR3 DNA
TRBJ1-5	NA	TRBV19	TRBD1	CASSSQGFGGNQPQHF	TGTGCCAGTAGTTCACAGGGGTTTGGAGGTAATCAGCCCCAGCATTTT
TRBJ2-7	few	TRBV19	TRBD1	CASSPAGTGYEQYF	TGTGCCAGTAGTCCGGCCGGGACAGGCTACGAGCAGTACTTC
TRBJ2-7	NA	TRBV14	TRBD1	CASSQVSGRGRHEQYF	TGTGCCAGCAGCCAAGTCTCGGGCAGGGGGCGGCACGAGCAGTACTTC
TRBJ1-5	NA	TRBV4-1	NA	CASSQDPSLSNQPQHF	TGCGCCAGCAGCCAAGACCCGTCTCTGAGCAATCAGCCCCAGCATTTT
TRBJ1-4	NA	TRBV4-1	NA	CASSQGGTGEKLFF	TGCGCCAGCAGCCAAGGGGGTACAGGGGAAAAACTGTTTTTT
TRBJ1-5	NA	TRBV6-1	TRBD1	CASTRTGRTQPQHF	TGTGCCAGCACCCGGACAGGGCGAACTCAGCCCCAGCATTTT
TRBJ2-1	NA	TRBV5-1	NA	CASQLGGSYNEQFF	TGCGCCAGTCAATTGGGGGGATCCTACAATGAGCAGTTCTTC
TRBJ1-4	NA	TRBV5-1	NA	CASSHEGVPTNEKLFF	TGCGCCAGCAGCCACGAGGGGGTCCCAACTAATGAAAAACTGTTTTTT
TRBJ1-2	NA	TRBV6-6	NA	CASSYDDRSNYGYTF	TGTGCCAGCAGTTACGACGACAGGTCTAACTATGGCTACACCTTC
TRBJ1-1	few	TRBV5-4	NA	CASSRGSQGTEAFF	TGTGCCAGCAGCAGGGGGTCCCAGGGCACTGAAGCTTTCTTT
TRBJ1-6	NA	TRBV4-1	NA	CASSRELSRGRAPLHF	TGCGCCAGCAGCCGAGAGCTTTCCAGGGGCAGGGCACCCCTCCACTTT
TRBJ1-2	NA	TRBV12-5	NA	CASGLATNYGYTF	TGTGCTAGTGGTTTGGCCACAAACTATGGCTACACCTTC
TRBJ1-2	NA	TRBV25-1	NA	CASRGTGANYGYTF	TGTGCCAGCCGCGGGACGGGAGCTAACTATGGCTACACCTTC
TRBJ2-3	NA	TRBV2	NA	CASSEISDTQYF	TGTGCCAGCAGTGAAATCTCAGATACGCAGTATTTT
TRBJ1-2	NA	TRBV5-6	NA	CASSLSPGANYGYTF	TGTGCCAGCAGCTTGTCTCCAGGGGCCAACTATGGCTACACCTTC
TRBJ1-2	NA	TRBV7-8	NA	CASSHRGAGVAYGYTF	TGTGCCAGCAGCCACCGGGGGGCCGGGGTGGCCTATGGCTACACCTTC
TRBJ1-2	NA	TRBV12-1	NA	CASSFFRGPNLNYGYTF	TGTGCCAGCAGCTTTTTCAGGGGCCCAAACCTTAACTATGGCTACACCTTC
TRBJ1-2	once	TRBV5-1	NA	CASSLDSYGYTF	TGCGCCAGCAGCCTGGACAGCTATGGCTACACCTTC
TRBJ1-3	NA	TRBV6-5	NA	CASSYPDNSGNTIYF	TGTGCCAGCAGTTATCCAGATAACTCTGGAAACACCATATATTTT
TRBJ1-2	NA	TRBV21-1	NA	CASSPQAGQRRRNYGYTF	TGTGCCAGCAGCCCCCAAGCGGGACAACGGAGAAGGAACTATGGCTACACCTTC
TRBJ2-1	once	TRBV2	TRBD2	CASSERVAGGRREQFF	TGTGCCAGCAGTGAAAGGGTAGCGGGGGGGCGGCGTGAGCAGTTCTTC